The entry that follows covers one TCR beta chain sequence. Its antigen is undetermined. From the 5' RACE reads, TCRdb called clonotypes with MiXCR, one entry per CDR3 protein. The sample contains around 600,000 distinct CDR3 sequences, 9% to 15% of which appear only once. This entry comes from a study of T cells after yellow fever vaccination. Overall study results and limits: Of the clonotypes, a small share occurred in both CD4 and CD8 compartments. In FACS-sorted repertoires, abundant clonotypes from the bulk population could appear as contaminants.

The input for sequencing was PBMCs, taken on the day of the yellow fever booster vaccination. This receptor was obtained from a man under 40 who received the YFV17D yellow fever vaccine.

CDR3 sequence (DNA): TGTGCCAGCAGAAGGGGACTACGGCAAGAGACCCAGTACTTC. Translated: CASRRGLRQETQYF. The chain recombines TRBV6-1 with TRBJ2-5; 7 positions agree with TRBD2. After removal of 6 bases from V and 2 bases from J, the junction contained 6 bases not matched to a gene. The CDR3 is 14 amino acids. In germline, CDR1 is MNHNS, CDR2 SASEGT.